This TCR beta chain is from a study of technical replicates of blood from a handful of donors. TCRdb keeps only in-frame clones here, not all; method: immunoSEQ multiplex PCR. Among over 70,000 clones listed, 90% were seen once. The CDR3 has 17 amino acids. In germline, CDR1 is LNHDA, CDR2 SQIVND (reference sequence). V dropped 5 bases and J dropped 0; count of bases not matched to a gene: 10. The source of this sequence is a human donor in good health. Some clones in this sample may be carry-over from other donors' samples. The sequenced material came from PBMCs. The chain is built from TRBV19 and TRBJ2-3; 8 bases map to TRBD2. The CDR3 sequence: CASSQSGGGSSTDTQYF. Written as DNA, the CDR3 is TGTGCCAGTAGTCAATCGGGGGGGGGTTCAAGCACAGATACGCAGTATTTT.